This TCR beta chain was recorded in a study of blood T cell repertoires in COVID-19. Study summary: Whether acute or convalescent, the COVID-19 samples came from the United States, Italy and Spain.

Only in-frame clones appear in the TCRdb table, and some are missing; sequencing was by immunoSEQ multiplex PCR. There are under 200,000 clones in the sample; about 88% occur only once, and almost 1% lies in the top ten. Input material: peripheral blood. The source is a man between 18 and 29 years old with acute or convalescent COVID-19.

The CDR3 loop reads CASSFGQGGYGYTF. In DNA, the CDR3 is TGTGCCAGCAGCTTCGGACAAGGAGGGTATGGCTACACCTTC. The chain has TRBV28 and TRBJ1-2; D is perhaps TRBD1 (5 bases). V lost 6 bases, J lost 5 bases, and 16 bases lay in between. The V gene's germline CDR1 is MDHEN and CDR2 SYDVKM. There are 14 residues in the CDR3.